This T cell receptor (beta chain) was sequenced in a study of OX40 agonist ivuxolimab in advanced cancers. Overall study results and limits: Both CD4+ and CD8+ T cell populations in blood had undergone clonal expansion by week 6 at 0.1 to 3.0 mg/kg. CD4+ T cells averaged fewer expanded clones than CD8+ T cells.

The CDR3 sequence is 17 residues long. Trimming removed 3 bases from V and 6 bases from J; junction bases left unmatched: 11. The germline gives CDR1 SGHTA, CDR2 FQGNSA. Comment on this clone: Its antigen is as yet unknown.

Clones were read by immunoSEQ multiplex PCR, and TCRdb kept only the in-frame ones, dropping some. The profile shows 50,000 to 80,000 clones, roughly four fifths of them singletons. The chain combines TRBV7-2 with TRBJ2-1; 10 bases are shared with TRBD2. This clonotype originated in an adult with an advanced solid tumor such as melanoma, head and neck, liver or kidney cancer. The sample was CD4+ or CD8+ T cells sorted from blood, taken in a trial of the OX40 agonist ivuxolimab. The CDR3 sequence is CASSFLAGGGRSNEQFF. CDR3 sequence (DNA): TGTGCCAGCAGCTTCTTAGCGGGGGGAGGGCGAAGCAATGAGCAGTTCTTC.